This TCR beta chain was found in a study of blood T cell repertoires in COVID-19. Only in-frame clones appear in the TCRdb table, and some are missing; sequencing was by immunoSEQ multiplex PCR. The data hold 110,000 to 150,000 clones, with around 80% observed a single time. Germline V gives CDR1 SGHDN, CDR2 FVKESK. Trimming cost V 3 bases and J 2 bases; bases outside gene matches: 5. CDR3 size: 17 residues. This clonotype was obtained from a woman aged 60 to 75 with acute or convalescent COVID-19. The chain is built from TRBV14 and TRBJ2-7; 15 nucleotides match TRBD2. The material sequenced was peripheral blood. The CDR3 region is CASSHYRTSGRAYEQYF. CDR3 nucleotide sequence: TGTGCCAGCAGCCATTACAGGACTAGCGGGAGGGCCTACGAGCAGTACTTC.